This TCR beta chain was sequenced for a study of cytomegalovirus exposure and HLA in healthy donors. Study-level points and caveats: A classifier reportedly called cytomegalovirus status with high sensitivity and specificity.

60 Vbeta and 13 Jbeta primers were used in PCR. Assay used: immunoSEQ multiplex PCR; TCRdb lists only in-frame clones, some missing. The profile covers about 150,000 clones, with approximately 10% appearing a single time and 6.5% to 9% taken by the ten largest. To note about this clone: What it binds is unknown. Additional DNA sequences in this sample encode the identical CDR3.

Material: PBMCs. This TCR came from a woman aged 40-49 years in good health and CMV-seropositive.

The CDR3 nucleotides are TGCGCCAGCAGCTTGGGGCAGGGGGTTTCCTACGAGCAGTACTTC. This codes for CASSLGQGVSYEQYF. J is TRBJ2-7 and V is TRBV5-1; 7 positions match TRBD1. V lost 0 bases to trimming and J lost 1 base; unmatched junction nucleotides: 4. The germline V gene has CDR1 SGHRS and CDR2 YFSETQ. This CDR3 has 15 residues.